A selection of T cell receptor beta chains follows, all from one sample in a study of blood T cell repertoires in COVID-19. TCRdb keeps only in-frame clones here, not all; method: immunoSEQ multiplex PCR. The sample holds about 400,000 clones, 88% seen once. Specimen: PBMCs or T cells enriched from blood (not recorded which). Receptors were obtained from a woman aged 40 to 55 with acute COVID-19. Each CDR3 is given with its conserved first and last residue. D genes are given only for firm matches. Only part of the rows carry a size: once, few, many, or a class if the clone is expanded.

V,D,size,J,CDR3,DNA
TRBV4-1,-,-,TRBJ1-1,CASSHYPGGLNTEAFF,TGCGCCAGCAGCCATTACCCGGGGGGGCTGAACACTGAAGCTTTCTTT
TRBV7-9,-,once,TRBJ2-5,CASSLTPGETQYF,TGTGCCAGCAGCTTGACACCTGGGGAGACCCAGTACTTC
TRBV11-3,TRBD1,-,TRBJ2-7,CASSSTLGQGFHEQYF,TGTGCCAGCAGCTCAACTTTGGGACAGGGGTTCCACGAGCAGTACTTC
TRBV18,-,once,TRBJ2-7,CASSPSLTVEQYF,TGTGCCAGCTCACCTTCCCTGACAGTCGAGCAGTACTTC
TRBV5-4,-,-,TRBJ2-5,CASSRTLQETQYF,TGTGCCAGCAGCCGGACTCTTCAAGAGACCCAGTACTTC
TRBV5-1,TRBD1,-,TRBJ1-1,CASSLGDRGLEAFF,TGCGCCAGCAGCTTGGGTGACAGGGGCCTTGAAGCTTTCTTT
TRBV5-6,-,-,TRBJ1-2,CASINDKNYGYTF,TGTGCCAGCATTAACGACAAGAACTATGGCTACACCTTC
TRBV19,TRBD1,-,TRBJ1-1,CASTGGGNTEAFF,TGTGCCAGTACAGGGGGCGGGAACACTGAAGCTTTCTTT
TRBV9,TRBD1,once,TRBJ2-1,CASSVTPGQEGPHEQFF,TGTGCCAGCAGCGTCACGCCGGGACAGGAGGGTCCACATGAGCAGTTCTTC
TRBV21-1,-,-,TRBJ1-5,CASSIDPQRLDRGRSGNQPQHF,TGTGCCAGCAGCATCGACCCCCAGCGGCTGGACAGGGGGCGAAGCGGCAATCAGCCCCAGCATTTT
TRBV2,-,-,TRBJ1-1,CASRTGGTEAFF,TGTGCCAGCAGAACCGGGGGTACTGAAGCTTTCTTT
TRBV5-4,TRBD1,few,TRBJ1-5,CASSDGTANQPQHF,TGTGCCAGCAGCGACGGGACAGCAAATCAGCCCCAGCATTTT
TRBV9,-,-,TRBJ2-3,CASSVKGDTDTQYF,TGTGCCAGCAGCGTAAAGGGGGATACAGATACGCAGTATTTT
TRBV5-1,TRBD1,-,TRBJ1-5,CASSLAGQGGQPQHF,TGCGCCAGCAGCTTGGCCGGACAGGGAGGTCAGCCCCAGCATTTT
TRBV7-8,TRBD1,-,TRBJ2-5,CASSPQTGQETQYF,TGTGCCAGCAGCCCCCAGACAGGGCAAGAGACCCAGTACTTC
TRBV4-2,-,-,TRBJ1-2,CASSQDFRGSWNTF,TGTGCCAGCAGCCAAGATTTCAGGGGAAGCTGGAACACCTTC
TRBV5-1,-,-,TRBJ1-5,CASSLKNRAQHF,TGCGCCAGCAGCTTAAAAAATCGGGCCCAGCATTTT
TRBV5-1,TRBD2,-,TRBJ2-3,CASSSGLGTDTQYF,TGCGCCAGCAGCTCTGGACTAGGGACAGATACGCAGTATTTT
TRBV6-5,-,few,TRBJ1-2,CASVRETGGRGGYTF,TGTGCCAGCGTCCGCGAAACCGGGGGGCGCGGCGGCTACACCTTC
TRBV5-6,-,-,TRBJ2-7,CASSFGQGFSGEQYF,TGTGCCAGCAGCTTCGGTCAGGGTTTCTCGGGCGAGCAGTACTTC
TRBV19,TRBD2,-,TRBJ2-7,CASSRTSGGYEQYF,TGTGCCAGTAGTCGGACTAGCGGGGGTTACGAGCAGTACTTC
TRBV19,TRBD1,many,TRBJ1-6,CASSIRQGARGNSPLHF,TGTGCCAGTAGTATCCGGCAGGGGGCGAGGGGTAATTCACCCCTCCACTTT
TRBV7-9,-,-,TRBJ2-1,CASSLGLGAWNEQFF,TGTGCCAGCAGCTTAGGGCTAGGGGCGTGGAATGAGCAGTTCTTC
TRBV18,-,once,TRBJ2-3,CASSPTTAGRNTDTQYF,TGTGCCAGCTCACCTACCACTGCGGGACGAAACACAGATACGCAGTATTTT
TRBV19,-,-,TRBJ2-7,CASSIAPGGTEQYF,TGTGCCAGTAGTATAGCCCCAGGGGGGACCGAGCAGTACTTC
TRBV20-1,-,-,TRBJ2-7,CSASGGFREQYF,TGCAGTGCTAGTGGAGGGTTCCGCGAGCAGTACTTC
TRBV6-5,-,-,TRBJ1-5,CASSSNRFNQPQHF,TGTGCCAGCAGTTCCAACAGATTCAATCAGCCCCAGCATTTT
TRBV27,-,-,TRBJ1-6,CASSWGGSYNSPLHF,TGTGCCAGCAGTTGGGGGGGGTCCTATAATTCACCCCTCCACTTT
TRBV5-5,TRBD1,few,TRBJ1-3,CASRGTAGNTIYF,TGTGCCAGCAGAGGGACAGCTGGAAACACCATATATTTT
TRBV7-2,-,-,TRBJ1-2,CASSLGRSGYGYTF,TGTGCCAGCAGCTTAGGGAGATCGGGCTATGGCTACACCTTC
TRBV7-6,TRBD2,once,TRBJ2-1,CASSLERGGSYNEQFF,TGTGCCAGCAGCTTAGAGCGGGGGGGCTCCTACAATGAGCAGTTCTTC
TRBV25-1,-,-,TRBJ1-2,CASSPMGGGFGYTF,TGTGCCAGCAGCCCAATGGGGGGAGGATTTGGCTACACCTTC
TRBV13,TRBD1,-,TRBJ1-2,CASSLAPPGQGFYYGYTF,TGTGCCAGCAGCTTAGCACCCCCGGGACAGGGGTTTTACTATGGCTACACCTTC
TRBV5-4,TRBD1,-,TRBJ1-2,CASSQGADGYTF,TGTGCCAGCAGCCAGGGGGCAGATGGCTACACCTTC
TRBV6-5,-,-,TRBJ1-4,CASRPMGAANEKLFF,TGTGCCAGCAGGCCGATGGGGGCAGCTAATGAAAAACTGTTTTTT
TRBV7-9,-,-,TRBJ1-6,CASSPDTGINSPLHF,TGTGCCAGCAGCCCGGATACAGGGATTAATTCACCCCTCCACTTT
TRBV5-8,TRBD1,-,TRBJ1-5,CASSPGQGAGQPQHF,TGTGCCAGCAGCCCGGGACAGGGGGCTGGACAGCCCCAGCATTTT
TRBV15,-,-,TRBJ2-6,CATSRDRGSSGANVLTF,TGTGCCACCAGCAGAGATCGGGGGAGCTCTGGGGCCAACGTCCTGACTTTC
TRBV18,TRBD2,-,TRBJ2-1,CASSPPRGGYNEQFF,TGTGCCAGCTCACCACCGCGGGGGGGCTACAATGAGCAGTTCTTC
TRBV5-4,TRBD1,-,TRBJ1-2,CASRLTGGHDYTF,TGTGCCAGCAGGTTGACAGGGGGCCATGACTACACCTTC
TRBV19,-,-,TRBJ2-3,CASSIDGGSRNTQYF,TGTGCCAGTAGTATCGACGGGGGAAGTCGGAATACGCAGTATTTT
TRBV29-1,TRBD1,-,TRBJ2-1,CSVEISGQGSEQFF,TGCAGCGTTGAGATATCGGGACAGGGGAGTGAGCAGTTCTTC
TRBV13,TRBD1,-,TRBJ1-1,CASSLGGTGRTEAFF,TGTGCCAGCAGCTTAGGCGGGACAGGGCGGACTGAAGCTTTCTTT
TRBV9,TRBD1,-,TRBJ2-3,CASSVGTGATDTQYF,TGTGCCAGCAGCGTAGGGACAGGGGCCACAGATACGCAGTATTTT
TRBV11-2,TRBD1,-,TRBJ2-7,CASSPTPGGVAYEQYF,TGTGCCAGCAGCCCGACCCCAGGGGGAGTCGCCTACGAGCAGTACTTC
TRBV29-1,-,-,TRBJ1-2,CSVNTRGNYGYTF,TGCAGCGTCAACACCAGGGGTAACTATGGCTACACCTTC
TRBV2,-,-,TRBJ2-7,CASSVGLYYEQYF,TGTGCCAGCAGTGTTGGACTTTACTACGAGCAGTACTTC
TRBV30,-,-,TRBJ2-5,CAWSLGGGETQYF,TGTGCCTGGAGCCTTGGGGGCGGCGAGACCCAGTACTTC
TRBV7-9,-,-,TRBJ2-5,CASSSLGTRTLLVETQYF,TGTGCCAGCAGCTCCCTAGGGACACGGACTCTGTTGGTGGAGACCCAGTACTTC
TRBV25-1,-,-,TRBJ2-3,CASSEFRGTSTDTQYF,TGTGCCAGCAGTGAATTTCGGGGTACTAGCACAGATACGCAGTATTTT
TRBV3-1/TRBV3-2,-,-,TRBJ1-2,CASSQAGPQGAGYGYTF,TGTGCCAGCAGCCAAGCTGGCCCTCAGGGCGCCGGCTATGGCTACACCTTC
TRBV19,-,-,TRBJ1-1,CTTKGGTEAFF,TGTACCACAAAGGGAGGCACTGAAGCTTTCTTT
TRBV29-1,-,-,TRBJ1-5,CSVNREGQPQHF,TGCAGCGTTAACAGGGAAGGGCAGCCCCAGCATTTT
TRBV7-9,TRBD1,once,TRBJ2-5,CASSHDPGQGQETQYF,TGTGCCAGCAGCCACGACCCGGGACAGGGACAAGAGACCCAGTACTTC
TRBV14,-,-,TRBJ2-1,CASSQDFLEEFF,TGTGCCAGCAGCCAAGATTTCCTAGAGGAGTTCTTC